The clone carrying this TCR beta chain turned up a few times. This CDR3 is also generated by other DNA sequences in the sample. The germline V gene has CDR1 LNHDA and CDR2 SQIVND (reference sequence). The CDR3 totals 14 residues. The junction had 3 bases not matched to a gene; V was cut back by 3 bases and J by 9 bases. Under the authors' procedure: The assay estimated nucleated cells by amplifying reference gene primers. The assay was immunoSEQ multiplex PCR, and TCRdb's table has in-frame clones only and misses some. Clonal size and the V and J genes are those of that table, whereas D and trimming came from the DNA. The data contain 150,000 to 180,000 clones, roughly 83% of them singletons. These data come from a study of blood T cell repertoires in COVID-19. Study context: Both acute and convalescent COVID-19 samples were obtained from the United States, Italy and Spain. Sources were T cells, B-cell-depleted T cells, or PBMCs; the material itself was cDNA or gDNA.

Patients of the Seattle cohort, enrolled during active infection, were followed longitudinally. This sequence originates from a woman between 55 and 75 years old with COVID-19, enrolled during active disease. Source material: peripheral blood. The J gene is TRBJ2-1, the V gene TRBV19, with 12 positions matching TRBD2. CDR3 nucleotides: TGTGCCAGTAGTATGGCTAGCGGGAGGGGTGAGCAGTTCTTC. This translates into CASSMASGRGEQFF.